The clone carrying this T cell receptor (beta chain) was seen repeatedly, ten times or more. The sample originates from a study of T cells in Graves' hyperthyroidism and ophthalmopathy. TCR beta CDR3 regions were amplified from RNA. Researchers ran a first-round RT-PCR on the TCR CDR3 using the HTBI primer set. MiXCR, applied by TCRdb to the multiplex PCR reads, yields one record per CDR3 protein. The table includes about 210,000 distinct CDR3 sequences, roughly 15% detected once. The CDR3 is 15 amino acids. The V end was cut by 8 bases, the J end by 4 bases, with 18 bases between. The chain joins TRBV12-3 or TRBV12-4 to TRBJ2-1, with D perhaps given as TRBD1 or TRBD2 (5 bases each). This receptor was identified in a man aged 50 to 59 with Graves' hyperthyroidism. The sequencing sample was made of blood. The CDR3 spells CASSPGLAAYNEQFF. CDR3 nucleotides: TGTGCCAGCTCACCAGGGCTAGCCGCGTACAATGAGCAGTTCTTC.